The sequence of this T cell receptor (beta chain) was determined in a study of cytomegalovirus exposure and HLA in healthy donors (dated by TCRdb to 2016 to 2017). Background on the whole study: An earlier analysis of around 600 of the donors reported roughly 300 Gb of sequence data and approximately 110 million unique TCR beta sequences from about 180 million T cells. An early release that covered more than 550 HLA-typed donors contained about 290 gigabases of sequencing data and tens of millions of unique TCR sequences. The genetic ancestry cluster associated with self-reported Caucasian donors included roughly 84% of the 300 to 450 genotyped donors. The study was designed to test whether signatures of past pathogen exposure could be identified by cataloging public T cell receptors. The study profiled the T cell repertoires of under 700 subjects by immunosequencing and related them to cytomegalovirus serostatus. Along with the 666-subject first cohort, a separate validation cohort of approximately 110 different subjects was used. To predict cytomegalovirus infection status, the study brought together high-throughput TCR immunosequencing, statistical association of individual TCRs with disease status, and machine learning. In a later analysis, previously published TCR beta repertoires from more than 500 donors were re-analyzed and high-resolution HLA genotyping was added so that TCR occurrence patterns could be studied. Rather than drawing on any new phenotypic data, the later analysis identified candidate immune exposures from TCR beta sequences and the way those sequences occurred across donors. In an earlier analysis of 587 of the donors, high-throughput TCR beta sequencing was used to judge whether each TCR beta V gene segment behaved as functional or pseudogenic. Alongside the repertoire data, information on donor age, sex, ethnicity and CMV serostatus was compiled. Genome-wide SNP genotypes for about 60% of the roughly 670 donors were used in a later genetic analysis, which treated that subset as a discovery cohort. All discovery cohort repertoires had been generated using a single sequencing platform. Both class I and class II loci were covered by HLA typing, at four-digit resolution. The number of typed donors differed by locus: roughly 620-630 for A, B, C, DRB1 and DQB1; 500 to 550 for DQA1; over 600 for DPA1; and some 470 for DPB1. Roughly 5 DR-DQ haplotypes were treated as single units for association and clustering because of strong linkage in the cohort. On average, about 240,000 unique TCR beta nucleotide sequences were sequenced per donor among 398 genotyped donors of the cohort, with about 19% of those sequences being non-productive.

In total, roughly 670 healthy bone marrow donors made up the cohort. All cohort members were sampled while nominally healthy, although unrecorded immune exposures were likely present. The donor tested CMV seronegative and was one of the 352 seronegative cohort members. Each donor provided a peripheral blood sample, and peripheral blood mononuclear cells were used for TCR beta sequencing. Genomic DNA extraction from the blood cell samples was performed with the Qiagen DNeasy Blood Extraction Kit. The library relied on the immunoSEQ multiplex PCR assay. For the multiplex PCR, a mixture combining 60 forward primers for TCR Vbeta segments and 13 reverse primers for TCR Jbeta segments was used. The CDR3 region of rearranged TCR beta genes was amplified from genomic DNA by a multiplex PCR assay. The Illumina HiSeq System was used to sequence the amplified TCR beta libraries as 87-base-pair reads. The authors' analysis ran thus. A later analysis tallied around 87 million unique TCR beta chains across the 666 repertoires, and some 12 million of those chains were shared by two or more donors. Raw reads were error-corrected and collapsed into unique sequences by a nearest-neighbor algorithm in which closely related sequences were merged to remove PCR and sequencing errors. To assign V, D and J gene segments, CDR3 sequences were aligned to IMGT reference sequences. Each retained sequence needed at least a six-nucleotide match to both a V gene segment and a J gene segment. Rearrangements were classified as productive when the CDR3 lacked stop codons and remained in frame with V and J, and all other rearrangements were classified as non-productive. CDR3 was defined according to IMGT convention as the region running from the second conserved V-encoded cysteine to the conserved J-encoded phenylalanine. In an earlier analysis of around 640 of the donors, sequences lacking an unambiguous match to a single V gene segment were excluded. An earlier analysis of 587 of the donors classified V segments as functional when productive rearrangements were above 56.7% and as segregating when the standard deviation between donors was above 5%. To diagnose cytomegalovirus status from the catalog of TCR beta chain sequences, a statistical classification framework was built. In a later analysis, TCR nucleotide sequences were compared against IMGT/GENE-DB human TR gene sequences so that V and J genes could be assigned. The TCRdist pipeline was used in a later analysis to assign CDR3 sequences and most-parsimonious VDJ recombination scenarios. In a later analysis, each TCR beta chain was defined by its CDR3 amino acid sequence together with its V-gene family, and reads lacking a unique V-gene family were excluded. In a later analysis, 500 to 700 highly shared, low-generation-probability nucleotide sequences were removed to address suspected cross-contamination and a sequencing artifact. In a later analysis, a clonal expansion index was calculated for each public chain from normalized within-repertoire ranks of inferred template counts. A later analysis computed generation probabilities with a VDJ recombination model fitted to out-of-frame rearrangements, and checked the results against IGoR. A later analysis scored TCR-TCR, TCR-HLA and TCR-CMV co-occurrence with hypergeometric tests, applying a repertoire-size bias correction to TCR pairs. False discovery rates were estimated in a later analysis by permuting HLA or CMV assignments 20 times. In a later analysis, co-occurring TCRs were grouped with DBSCAN, and TCRdist sequence similarity was added when clustering was performed within HLA-allele-positive subsets. Repertoires with fewer than 30,000 or more than 120,000 public chains were left out of co-occurrence clustering, as were a few repertoires with anomalous nucleotide sharing. Sourced from immuneACCESS, this table was stored by TCRdb with only in-frame sequences that have V and J called. A share of the clones is absent; for the studies checked, an unresolved V gene accounts for under half, and the remainder has no known explanation. V and J calls and clone size follow that table, whereas D and trimming were derived from the DNA. In this sample the table shows around 150,000 clones, under 85% of which occur a single time. Around 1.3% of the sample is taken by the ten largest.

CDR1 SNHLY and CDR2 FYNNEI were looked up in the germline V gene. The CDR3 goes from the cysteine to the phenylalanine over 12 residues. The kept DNA is CDR3 alone, 36 bases in frame from the first base. V lost 6 bases and J lost 6 bases; the stretch between them is 11 bases long. The full study reports these points: Most TCR sequences were observed very rarely across donors, whereas some public TCRs were present in many individuals. The cohort was sequenced for TCR beta chains only, and without alpha or paired-chain data the features that could be detected were limited. In a later genetic analysis, fewer N-insertions in productive TCRs were reported among donors in an Asian-associated ancestry cluster than the approximately 630-donor mean. Because counts were too low, approximately 15 rarely observed V segments, including chromosome 9 orphons, were excluded from the earlier analysis of 500 to 700 of the donors. A later analysis found that HLA-associated TCR beta chains were more clonally expanded and had lower generation probabilities than equally common non-associated chains. Broadly in line with IMGT annotations, most TCR beta V segments showed up in productive rearrangements about 87% or about 30% of the time in an earlier analysis of around 550 of the donors. Linkage disequilibrium might explain the correlated functional status among segregating V segments, but an unknown experimental factor could not be ruled out. When HLA alleles, especially DR and DQ, strongly co-occurred, TCR associations were difficult to assign to individual alleles. The 87-base-pair reads could not distinguish some IMGT-functional V segments, including TRBV6-2 and TRBV6-3, so those segments were excluded. According to a later analysis, most CMV-associated TCR beta chains appeared to be HLA-restricted, and the HLA associations seemed to be driven largely by CMV exposure. Roughly uniform sequencing depth across donors was assumed in presence/absence analyses, although this assumption may not hold. A further reported finding was that TCR beta sequences accurately predicted the HLA-A and HLA-B alleles for most subjects in the first cohort. In vitro tests confirmed that a few of the cytomegalovirus-associated TCR beta chains recognize cytomegalovirus antigens. V-gene and J-gene trimming of TCR beta chains was associated with a missense DCLRE1C variant in a later genetic analysis, and the association was replicated in an independent cohort. The authors suggested that the approach could potentially be generalized to other disease states and immunological phenotypes. In the study, 150 to 200 TCR beta chains were listed as associated with cytomegalovirus. Specific HLA alleles were associated with roughly 16,000 TCR beta sequences at a false discovery rate of 0.05 in a later analysis. In a later analysis, several top co-occurrence clusters were reported to appear linked to parvovirus B19, influenza, CMV and Epstein-Barr virus. For the cohort, immune exposure information was limited to CMV serostatus. Because some donors lacked HLA typing at each locus, the association tests relied only on the typed subset. The classifier was reported to diagnose cytomegalovirus status with high specificity and sensitivity in both the original cohort and the validation cohort. In a later analysis, TCR association rates were found to vary across HLA loci, with the most associated TCRs seen for DRB1 alleles and the fewest for HLA-C alleles. A cluster of highly shared sequence variants was judged likely to be a technical artifact of the sequencing pipeline.

This clone was recorded a few times. There is no known antigen for this receptor. Nothing much larger sits one base from this clone, and base qualities are not available. Sequenced input: PBMCs. The receptor's source is a woman under 40 in good health and CMV-seronegative. The rearrangement combines TRBV2 with TRBJ1-1; the D gene remains uncertain. The CDR3 loop reads CASSIGQAEAFF. The nucleotides read TGTGCCAGCAGCATTGGCCAGGCTGAAGCTTTCTTT.